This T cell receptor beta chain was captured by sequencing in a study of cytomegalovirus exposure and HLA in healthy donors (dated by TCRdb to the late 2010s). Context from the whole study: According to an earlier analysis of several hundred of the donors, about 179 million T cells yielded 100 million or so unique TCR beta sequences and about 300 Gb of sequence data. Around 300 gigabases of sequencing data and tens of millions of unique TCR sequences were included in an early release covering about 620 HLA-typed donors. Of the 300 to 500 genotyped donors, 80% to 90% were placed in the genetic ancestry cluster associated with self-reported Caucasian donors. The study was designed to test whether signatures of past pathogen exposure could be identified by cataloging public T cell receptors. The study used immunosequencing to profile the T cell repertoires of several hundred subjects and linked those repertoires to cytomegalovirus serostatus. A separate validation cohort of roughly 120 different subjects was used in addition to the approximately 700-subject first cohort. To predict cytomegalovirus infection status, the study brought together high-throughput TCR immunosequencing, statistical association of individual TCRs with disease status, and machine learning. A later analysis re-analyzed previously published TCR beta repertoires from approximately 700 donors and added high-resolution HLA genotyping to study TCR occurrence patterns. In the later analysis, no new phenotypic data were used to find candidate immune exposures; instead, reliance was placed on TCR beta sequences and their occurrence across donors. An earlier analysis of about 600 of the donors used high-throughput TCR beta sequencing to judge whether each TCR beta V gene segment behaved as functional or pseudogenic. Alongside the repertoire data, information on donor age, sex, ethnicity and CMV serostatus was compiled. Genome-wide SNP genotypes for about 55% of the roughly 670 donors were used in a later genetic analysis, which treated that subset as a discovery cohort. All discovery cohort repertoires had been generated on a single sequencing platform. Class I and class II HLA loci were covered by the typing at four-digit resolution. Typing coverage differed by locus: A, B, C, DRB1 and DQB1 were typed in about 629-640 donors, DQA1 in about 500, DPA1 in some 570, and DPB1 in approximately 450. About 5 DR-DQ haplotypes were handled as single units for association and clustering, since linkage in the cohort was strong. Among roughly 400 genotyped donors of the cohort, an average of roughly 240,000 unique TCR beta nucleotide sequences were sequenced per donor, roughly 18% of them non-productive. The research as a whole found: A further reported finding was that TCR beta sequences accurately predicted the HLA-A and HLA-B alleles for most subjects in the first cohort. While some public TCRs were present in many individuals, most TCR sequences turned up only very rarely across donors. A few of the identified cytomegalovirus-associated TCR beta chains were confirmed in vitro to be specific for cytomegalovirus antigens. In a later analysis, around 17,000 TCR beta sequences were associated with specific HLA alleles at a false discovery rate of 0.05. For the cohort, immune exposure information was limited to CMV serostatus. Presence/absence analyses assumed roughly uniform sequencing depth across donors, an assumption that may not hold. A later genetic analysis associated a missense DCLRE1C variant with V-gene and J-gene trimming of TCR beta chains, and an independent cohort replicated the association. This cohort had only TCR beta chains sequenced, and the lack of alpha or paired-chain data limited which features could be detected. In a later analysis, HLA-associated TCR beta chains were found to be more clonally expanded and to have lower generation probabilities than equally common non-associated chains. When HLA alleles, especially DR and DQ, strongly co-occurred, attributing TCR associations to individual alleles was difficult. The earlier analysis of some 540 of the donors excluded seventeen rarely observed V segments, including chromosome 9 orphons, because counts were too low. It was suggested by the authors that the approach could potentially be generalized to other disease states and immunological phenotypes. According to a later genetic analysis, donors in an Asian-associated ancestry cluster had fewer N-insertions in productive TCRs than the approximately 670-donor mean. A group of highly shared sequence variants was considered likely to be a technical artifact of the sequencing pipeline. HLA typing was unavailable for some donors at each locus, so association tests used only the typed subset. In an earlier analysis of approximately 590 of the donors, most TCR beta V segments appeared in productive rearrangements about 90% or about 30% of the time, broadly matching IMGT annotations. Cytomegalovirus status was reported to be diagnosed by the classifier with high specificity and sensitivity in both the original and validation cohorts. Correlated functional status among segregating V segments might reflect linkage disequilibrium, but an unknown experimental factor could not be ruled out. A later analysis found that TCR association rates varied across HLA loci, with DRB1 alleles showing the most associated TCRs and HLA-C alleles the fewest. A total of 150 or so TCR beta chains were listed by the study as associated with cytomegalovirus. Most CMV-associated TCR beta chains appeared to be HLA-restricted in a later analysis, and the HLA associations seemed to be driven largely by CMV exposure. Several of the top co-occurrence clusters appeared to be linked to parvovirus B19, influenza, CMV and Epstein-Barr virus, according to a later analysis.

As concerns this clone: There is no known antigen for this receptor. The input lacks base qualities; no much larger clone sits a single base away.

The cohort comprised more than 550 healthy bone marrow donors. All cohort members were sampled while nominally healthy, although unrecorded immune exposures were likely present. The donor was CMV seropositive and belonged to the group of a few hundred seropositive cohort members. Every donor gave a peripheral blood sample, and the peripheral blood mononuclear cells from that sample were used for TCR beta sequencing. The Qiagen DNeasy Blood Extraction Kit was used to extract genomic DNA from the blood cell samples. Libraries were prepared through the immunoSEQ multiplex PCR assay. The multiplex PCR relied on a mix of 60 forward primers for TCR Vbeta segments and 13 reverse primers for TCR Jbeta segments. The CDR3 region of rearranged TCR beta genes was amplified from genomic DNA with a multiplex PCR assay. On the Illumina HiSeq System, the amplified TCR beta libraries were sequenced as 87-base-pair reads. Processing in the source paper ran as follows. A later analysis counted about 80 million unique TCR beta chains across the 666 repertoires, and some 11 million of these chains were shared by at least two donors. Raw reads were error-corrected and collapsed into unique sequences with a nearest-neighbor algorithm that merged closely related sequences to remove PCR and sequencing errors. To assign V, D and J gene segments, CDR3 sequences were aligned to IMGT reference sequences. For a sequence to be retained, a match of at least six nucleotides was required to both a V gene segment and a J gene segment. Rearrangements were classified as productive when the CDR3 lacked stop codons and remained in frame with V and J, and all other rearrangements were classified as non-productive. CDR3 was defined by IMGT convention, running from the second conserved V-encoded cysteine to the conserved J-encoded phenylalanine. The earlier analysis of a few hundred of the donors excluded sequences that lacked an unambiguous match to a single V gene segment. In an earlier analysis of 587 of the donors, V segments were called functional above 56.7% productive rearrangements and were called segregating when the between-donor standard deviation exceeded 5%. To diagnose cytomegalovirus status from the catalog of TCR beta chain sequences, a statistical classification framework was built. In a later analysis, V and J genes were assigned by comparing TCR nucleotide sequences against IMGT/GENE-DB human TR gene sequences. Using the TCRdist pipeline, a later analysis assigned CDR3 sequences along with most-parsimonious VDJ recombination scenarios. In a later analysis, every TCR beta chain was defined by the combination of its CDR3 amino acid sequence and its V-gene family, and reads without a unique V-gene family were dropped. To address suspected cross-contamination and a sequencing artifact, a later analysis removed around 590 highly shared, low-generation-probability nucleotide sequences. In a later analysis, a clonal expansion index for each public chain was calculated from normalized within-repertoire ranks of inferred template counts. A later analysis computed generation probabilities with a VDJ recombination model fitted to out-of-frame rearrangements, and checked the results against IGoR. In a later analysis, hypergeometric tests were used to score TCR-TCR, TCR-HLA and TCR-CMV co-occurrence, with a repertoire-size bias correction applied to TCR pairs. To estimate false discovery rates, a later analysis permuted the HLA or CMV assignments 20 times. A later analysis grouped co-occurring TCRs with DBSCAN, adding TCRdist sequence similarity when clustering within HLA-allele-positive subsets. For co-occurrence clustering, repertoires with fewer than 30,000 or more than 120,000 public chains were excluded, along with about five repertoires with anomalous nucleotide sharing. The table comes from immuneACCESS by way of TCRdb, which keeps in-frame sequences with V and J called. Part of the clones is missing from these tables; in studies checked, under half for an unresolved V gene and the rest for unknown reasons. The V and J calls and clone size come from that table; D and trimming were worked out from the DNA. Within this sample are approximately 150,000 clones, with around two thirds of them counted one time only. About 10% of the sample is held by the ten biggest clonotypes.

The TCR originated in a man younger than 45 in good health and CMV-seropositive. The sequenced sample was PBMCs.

At the DNA level, the sequence is TGTGCCAGCAGCAAAAGGACTAGCGGGAGATTCTACGAGCAGTACTTC. This encodes CASSKRTSGRFYEQYF. The chain is assembled from TRBV7-9 and TRBJ2-5, with 13 central nucleotides matching TRBD2. The J call is in doubt because the DNA end fits TRBJ2-7 better. The germline V gene (reference sequence) sets CDR1 to SEHNR and CDR2 to FQNEAQ. The CDR3 holds 16 amino acids from the cysteine to the phenylalanine. Just the 48-base CDR3 DNA is kept, in frame starting at base 1.